This is a list of T cell receptor beta chains from one sample in a study of blood T cell repertoires in COVID-19. Measured with immunoSEQ multiplex PCR; TCRdb has only the in-frame clones, and not every one. The sample includes some 220,000 clones, around 85% of them seen just once. The material sequenced was peripheral blood. Source of these receptors: an older woman with COVID-19, enrolled during active disease. The CDR3 runs from the conserved cysteine through the conserved F or W. Each record gives: D gene, J gene, clone size, V gene, CDR3 DNA, CDR3 protein. A D gene is named only where the DNA matches it firmly. Rows may omit the clone size; those that give it use once, few, many or a size class.

D gene: TRBD1
J gene: TRBJ2-7
clone size: NA
V gene: TRBV5-4
CDR3 DNA: TGTGCCAGCAGCCCCCGGACAGGGGCCTACGAGCAGTACTTC
CDR3 protein: CASSPRTGAYEQYF

D gene: NA
J gene: TRBJ1-3
clone size: NA
V gene: TRBV5-1
CDR3 DNA: TGCGCCAGCAGCCTGGATGGGCCCAGCTCTGGAAACACCATATATTTT
CDR3 protein: CASSLDGPSSGNTIYF

D gene: NA
J gene: TRBJ2-2
clone size: NA
V gene: TRBV2
CDR3 DNA: TGTGCCAGCAGTGAAATAAAGAACACCGGGGAGCTGTTTTTT
CDR3 protein: CASSEIKNTGELFF

D gene: NA
J gene: TRBJ1-1
clone size: NA
V gene: TRBV11-3
CDR3 DNA: TGTGCCAGCAGCCATACCGGGACACCGAACACTGAAGCTTTCTTT
CDR3 protein: CASSHTGTPNTEAFF

D gene: NA
J gene: TRBJ1-5
clone size: NA
V gene: TRBV6-5
CDR3 DNA: TGTGCCAGCAGTTACCGGGGGGGCTTGGAGCCCCAGCATTTT
CDR3 protein: CASSYRGGLEPQHF

D gene: TRBD2
J gene: TRBJ2-1
clone size: NA
V gene: TRBV10-3
CDR3 DNA: TGTGCCATCAGGTCTAGCGGGGCATACAATGAGCAGTTCTTC
CDR3 protein: CAIRSSGAYNEQFF

D gene: TRBD1
J gene: TRBJ2-1
clone size: NA
V gene: TRBV11-3
CDR3 DNA: TGTGCCAGCATTCCCGGGACAGGGGTCTACAATGAGCAGTTCTTC
CDR3 protein: CASIPGTGVYNEQFF

D gene: TRBD1
J gene: TRBJ2-5
clone size: NA
V gene: TRBV29-1
CDR3 DNA: TGCAGCGCCCCCTCGACACGCGGCCCAGGGGGCTTGGAGACCCAGTACTTC
CDR3 protein: CSAPSTRGPGGLETQYF

D gene: TRBD2
J gene: TRBJ2-5
clone size: NA
V gene: TRBV5-4
CDR3 DNA: TGTGCCAGCAGCTTGGGGCTAGCGGGGGGAGGGTACCAAGAGACCCAGTACTTC
CDR3 protein: CASSLGLAGGGYQETQYF

D gene: TRBD2
J gene: TRBJ2-1
clone size: NA
V gene: TRBV19
CDR3 DNA: TGTGCCAGCCACAGGGGACCGACTAGCGGGAGGCCCAATGAGCAGTTCTTC
CDR3 protein: CASHRGPTSGRPNEQFF

D gene: NA
J gene: TRBJ2-5
clone size: once
V gene: TRBV5-8
CDR3 DNA: TGTGCCAGCAGCTCCCTCCAAGAGACCCAGTACTTC
CDR3 protein: CASSSLQETQYF

D gene: TRBD1
J gene: TRBJ1-3
clone size: once
V gene: TRBV18
CDR3 DNA: TGTGCCAGCTCACCTACAGGGGCTGCTGGAAACACCATATATTTT
CDR3 protein: CASSPTGAAGNTIYF

D gene: TRBD1
J gene: TRBJ2-4
clone size: NA
V gene: TRBV6-5
CDR3 DNA: TGTGCCAGCAGTCATCAGGGGGCTGGCGAAAACATTCAGTACTTC
CDR3 protein: CASSHQGAGENIQYF

D gene: TRBD1
J gene: TRBJ1-3
clone size: NA
V gene: TRBV29-1
CDR3 DNA: TGCAGCGTGGGGACAGGCTCTCTCGGAGGGAACACCATATATTTT
CDR3 protein: CSVGTGSLGGNTIYF

D gene: TRBD1
J gene: TRBJ1-2
clone size: NA
V gene: TRBV5-4
CDR3 DNA: TGTGCCAGCAGCTTTGGGACAGGGGATAACTATGGCTACACCTTC
CDR3 protein: CASSFGTGDNYGYTF

D gene: TRBD2
J gene: TRBJ2-2
clone size: NA
V gene: TRBV5-8
CDR3 DNA: TGTGCCAGCAGCTTGCCTAGCGGCAGGGATTTTACCGGGGAGCTGTTTTTT
CDR3 protein: CASSLPSGRDFTGELFF

D gene: TRBD1
J gene: TRBJ2-1
clone size: NA
V gene: TRBV24-1
CDR3 DNA: TGTGCCACCAGTGATTTACGGACAGGGGACAATGAGCAGTTCTTC
CDR3 protein: CATSDLRTGDNEQFF

D gene: TRBD2
J gene: TRBJ2-4
clone size: NA
V gene: TRBV2
CDR3 DNA: TGTGCCAGCAGTGGAGTCCTGACTAGCATCCGGAAAAACATTCAGTACTTC
CDR3 protein: CASSGVLTSIRKNIQYF

D gene: NA
J gene: TRBJ1-1
clone size: NA
V gene: TRBV11-3
CDR3 DNA: TGTGCCAGCAGCCGAGGACAGTATTCTGAAGCTTTCTTT
CDR3 protein: CASSRGQYSEAFF

D gene: TRBD1
J gene: TRBJ1-2
clone size: NA
V gene: TRBV6-5
CDR3 DNA: TGTGCCAGCAGGGGGCAGGGGGCAGGCTATGGCTACACCTTC
CDR3 protein: CASRGQGAGYGYTF

D gene: NA
J gene: TRBJ1-3
clone size: NA
V gene: TRBV11-2
CDR3 DNA: TGTGCCAGCAGCTTAGATTCCGTACTGGTGGGAAACACCATATATTTT
CDR3 protein: CASSLDSVLVGNTIYF

D gene: TRBD1
J gene: TRBJ2-7
clone size: NA
V gene: TRBV7-9
CDR3 DNA: TGTGCCAGCAACCCTCACTCAGGGGGCTGGGACGAGCAGTACTTC
CDR3 protein: CASNPHSGGWDEQYF

D gene: NA
J gene: TRBJ2-4
clone size: NA
V gene: TRBV6-2/TRBV6-3
CDR3 DNA: TGTGCCAGCAGTACCTGGGTAGCGGCCAAAAACATTCAGTACTTC
CDR3 protein: CASSTWVAAKNIQYF

D gene: TRBD1
J gene: TRBJ2-5
clone size: NA
V gene: TRBV5-1
CDR3 DNA: TGCGCCAGCAGCTTGGCCGGACAGGCCGGGGCACAAGAGACCCAGTACTTC
CDR3 protein: CASSLAGQAGAQETQYF

D gene: NA
J gene: TRBJ2-7
clone size: NA
V gene: TRBV12-3/TRBV12-4
CDR3 DNA: TGTGCCAGCAGTTTTCTCAGGAACGAGCAGTACTTC
CDR3 protein: CASSFLRNEQYF

D gene: NA
J gene: TRBJ1-4
clone size: NA
V gene: TRBV5-1
CDR3 DNA: TGCGCCAGCAGCTTGGCCCGTCTCTCTAATGAAAAACTGTTTTTT
CDR3 protein: CASSLARLSNEKLFF

D gene: NA
J gene: TRBJ1-2
clone size: NA
V gene: TRBV30
CDR3 DNA: TGTGCCTGGAGTGTGAGCCTACTCGGCTATGGCTACACCTTC
CDR3 protein: CAWSVSLLGYGYTF

D gene: TRBD1
J gene: TRBJ1-2
clone size: NA
V gene: TRBV4-1
CDR3 DNA: TGCGCCAGCAGCGGCGACAGGGGGCGCGCCTATGGCTACACCTTC
CDR3 protein: CASSGDRGRAYGYTF

D gene: TRBD2
J gene: TRBJ2-1
clone size: NA
V gene: TRBV18
CDR3 DNA: TGTGCCAGCTCACCATCAGCGGGGGTTTACAATGAGCAGTTCTTC
CDR3 protein: CASSPSAGVYNEQFF

D gene: TRBD2
J gene: TRBJ2-1
clone size: NA
V gene: TRBV30
CDR3 DNA: TGTGCCTGGAGATCAGCGGGAGTTGGCTACAATGAGCAGTTCTTC
CDR3 protein: CAWRSAGVGYNEQFF

D gene: TRBD2
J gene: TRBJ2-1
clone size: NA
V gene: TRBV30
CDR3 DNA: TGTGCCTGGAGTGTCCCGGGACTAGCCCGCAATGAGCAGTTCTTC
CDR3 protein: CAWSVPGLARNEQFF

D gene: TRBD2
J gene: TRBJ2-1
clone size: NA
V gene: TRBV5-4
CDR3 DNA: TGTGCCAGCAGCACCGGGACTAGGGACTACAATGAGCAGTTCTTC
CDR3 protein: CASSTGTRDYNEQFF

D gene: TRBD1
J gene: TRBJ1-1
clone size: NA
V gene: TRBV5-4
CDR3 DNA: TGTGCCAGCAGCCGACAGGGAGCTATGAACACTGAAGCTTTCTTT
CDR3 protein: CASSRQGAMNTEAFF

D gene: TRBD1
J gene: TRBJ2-5
clone size: NA
V gene: TRBV11-3
CDR3 DNA: TGTGCCAGCAGCCCCGCCGGGACAGCTAGAAAGACCCAGTACTTC
CDR3 protein: CASSPAGTARKTQYF

D gene: NA
J gene: TRBJ2-4
clone size: NA
V gene: TRBV23-1
CDR3 DNA: TGCGCCAGCAGTCAATCGAGGGTAGCCAAAAACATTCAGTACTTC
CDR3 protein: CASSQSRVAKNIQYF

D gene: NA
J gene: TRBJ1-1
clone size: NA
V gene: TRBV29-1
CDR3 DNA: TGCAGCGCGAGGAGCCACACTGAAGCTTTCTTT
CDR3 protein: CSARSHTEAFF

D gene: NA
J gene: TRBJ1-5
clone size: NA
V gene: TRBV9
CDR3 DNA: TGTGCCAGCAGGGCCTCCTATCAGCCCCAGCATTTT
CDR3 protein: CASRASYQPQHF

D gene: TRBD2
J gene: TRBJ2-1
clone size: NA
V gene: TRBV29-1
CDR3 DNA: TGCAGCGTTGAAACTAGCGGGAGTGTGGAGTTCTTC
CDR3 protein: CSVETSGSVEFF

D gene: TRBD1
J gene: TRBJ2-7
clone size: NA
V gene: TRBV18
CDR3 DNA: TGTGCCAGCTCAATGCGGCAGGGGGCGTACGAGCAGTACTTC
CDR3 protein: CASSMRQGAYEQYF

D gene: NA
J gene: TRBJ2-6
clone size: NA
V gene: TRBV6-4
CDR3 DNA: TGTGCCAGCAGTGACTCCCTCTACTCTGGGGCCAACGTCCTGACTTTC
CDR3 protein: CASSDSLYSGANVLTF

D gene: NA
J gene: TRBJ1-4
clone size: NA
V gene: TRBV6-6
CDR3 DNA: TGTGCCAGCAGCTATTACCGGGGGAGAAGTGAAAAACTGTTTTTT
CDR3 protein: CASSYYRGRSEKLFF

D gene: NA
J gene: TRBJ1-5
clone size: NA
V gene: TRBV19
CDR3 DNA: TGTGCCAGTAGTTCCCCCCAGGAAAGGGGTAGCAATCAGCCCCAGCATTTT
CDR3 protein: CASSSPQERGSNQPQHF

D gene: NA
J gene: TRBJ1-4
clone size: NA
V gene: TRBV10-3
CDR3 DNA: TGTGCCATCAGGGACAGCACGAATGAAAAACTGTTTTTT
CDR3 protein: CAIRDSTNEKLFF

D gene: TRBD1
J gene: TRBJ2-7
clone size: once
V gene: TRBV19
CDR3 DNA: TGTGCCAGTAGTACCGGGACAGGGAGATCGGAAGCTCCGTACTTC
CDR3 protein: CASSTGTGRSEAPYF

D gene: TRBD1
J gene: TRBJ1-2
clone size: NA
V gene: TRBV2
CDR3 DNA: TGTGCCAGCAGTGGGGACAGGGTTGAAGGCTACACCTTC
CDR3 protein: CASSGDRVEGYTF

D gene: TRBD1
J gene: TRBJ2-7
clone size: NA
V gene: TRBV18
CDR3 DNA: TGTGCCAGCTCACCCGAAGGACAGGGCCACCGGAGCTCCTACGAGCAGTACTTC
CDR3 protein: CASSPEGQGHRSSYEQYF

D gene: TRBD2
J gene: TRBJ2-3
clone size: NA
V gene: TRBV7-2
CDR3 DNA: TGTGCCAGCAGTCAAATAGCGGGGGGGCTTGGATTAGATACGCAGTATTTT
CDR3 protein: CASSQIAGGLGLDTQYF

D gene: NA
J gene: TRBJ2-1
clone size: NA
V gene: TRBV7-7
CDR3 DNA: TGTGCTAGCAGCGTAAATCCGGGTCCCAAGTACAATGAGCAGTTCTTC
CDR3 protein: CASSVNPGPKYNEQFF

D gene: NA
J gene: TRBJ1-4
clone size: NA
V gene: TRBV4-2
CDR3 DNA: TGTGCCAGCAGCCTCGGGGCAACTAATGAAAAACTGTTTTTT
CDR3 protein: CASSLGATNEKLFF

D gene: TRBD1
J gene: TRBJ1-3
clone size: NA
V gene: TRBV5-1
CDR3 DNA: TGCGCCAGCAGCCTTGAGGACAGGGGTGTAGACACCATATATTTT
CDR3 protein: CASSLEDRGVDTIYF

D gene: NA
J gene: TRBJ2-1
clone size: NA
V gene: TRBV9
CDR3 DNA: TGTGCCAGCAGCGTCAACCCCGGACTACTTATCTACAATGAGCAGTTCTTC
CDR3 protein: CASSVNPGLLIYNEQFF

D gene: NA
J gene: TRBJ1-3
clone size: few
V gene: TRBV5-6
CDR3 DNA: TGTGCCAGCAGCTTGGGACAGGATTCGGCGGGAAACACCATATATTTT
CDR3 protein: CASSLGQDSAGNTIYF

D gene: NA
J gene: TRBJ1-2
clone size: NA
V gene: TRBV19
CDR3 DNA: TGTGCCAGTAGTATTGGCATGGTGCTAGGAAACAGGGCCTATGGCTACACCTTC
CDR3 protein: CASSIGMVLGNRAYGYTF

D gene: NA
J gene: TRBJ1-4
clone size: NA
V gene: TRBV2
CDR3 DNA: TGTGCCAGCAGTGAAGCCCTAGGTGAAAAACCGGTTTTT
CDR3 protein: CASSEALGEKPVF